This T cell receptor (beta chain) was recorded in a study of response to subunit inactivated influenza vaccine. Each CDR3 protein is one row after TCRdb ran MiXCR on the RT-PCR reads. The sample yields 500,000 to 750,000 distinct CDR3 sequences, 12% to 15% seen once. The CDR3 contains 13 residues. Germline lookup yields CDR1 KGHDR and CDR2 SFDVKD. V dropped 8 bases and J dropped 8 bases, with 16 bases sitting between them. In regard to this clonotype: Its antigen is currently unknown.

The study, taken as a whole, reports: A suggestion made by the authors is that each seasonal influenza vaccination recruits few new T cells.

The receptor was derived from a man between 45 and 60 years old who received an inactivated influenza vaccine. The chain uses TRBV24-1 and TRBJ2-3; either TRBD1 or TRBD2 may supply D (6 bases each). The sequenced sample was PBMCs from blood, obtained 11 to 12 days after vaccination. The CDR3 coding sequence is TGTGCCACCAACGGGGGCCCGCAACGTACGCAGTATTTT. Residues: CATNGGPQRTQYF.